A selection of T cell receptor beta chains follows, all from one sample in a study of cytotoxic CD8 clonotypes in ibrutinib-treated CLL. The repertoire was sequenced with immunoSEQ multiplex PCR; TCRdb's copy has only in-frame clones and lacks some. The sample includes 150,000 or so clones, approximately 80% of them seen just once. The sequences come from PBMCs, collected after 36 months of ibrutinib treatment. The receptor set was obtained from a human donor with chronic lymphocytic leukemia. Both conserved end residues are part of each CDR3. Fields, in order: CDR3 protein, CDR3 DNA, V gene, J gene, D gene, clone size. D genes are given only for firm matches. Rows give clone size only sometimes, using once, few, many, or a class for an expanded clone.

CDR3 protein: CSVEPSTDTQYF; CDR3 DNA: TGCAGCGTTGAACCCAGCACAGATACGCAGTATTTT; V gene: TRBV29-1; J gene: TRBJ2-3; D gene: -; clone size: many
CDR3 protein: CATSRRRTSGAVDTQYF; CDR3 DNA: TGTGCCACCAGCAGACGTAGGACTAGCGGGGCGGTGGATACGCAGTATTTT; V gene: TRBV15; J gene: TRBJ2-3; D gene: TRBD2; clone size: -
CDR3 protein: CASSKGLGAAKNIQYF; CDR3 DNA: TGTGCCAGTAGTAAGGGCCTCGGGGCCGCCAAAAACATTCAGTACTTC; V gene: TRBV19; J gene: TRBJ2-4; D gene: -; clone size: -
CDR3 protein: CASSLGLAGGGETQYF; CDR3 DNA: TGCGCCAGCAGCCTCGGACTAGCGGGGGGTGGAGAGACCCAGTACTTC; V gene: TRBV5-1; J gene: TRBJ2-5; D gene: TRBD2; clone size: -
CDR3 protein: CASRSGRDFGELFF; CDR3 DNA: TGTGCCAGCAGATCAGGGAGAGATTTCGGGGAGCTGTTTTTT; V gene: TRBV2; J gene: TRBJ2-2; D gene: -; clone size: -
CDR3 protein: CASCRDRGGKLFF; CDR3 DNA: TGTGCCAGCTGTCGGGACAGGGGCGGAAAACTGTTTTTT; V gene: TRBV28; J gene: TRBJ1-4; D gene: TRBD1; clone size: -
CDR3 protein: CASSTGQVGGYTF; CDR3 DNA: TGTGCCAGCAGTACCGGACAGGTTGGGGGCTACACCTTC; V gene: TRBV2; J gene: TRBJ1-2; D gene: TRBD1; clone size: -
CDR3 protein: CAISHSLTGAYEQYF; CDR3 DNA: TGTGCCATCAGCCACTCTCTCACAGGGGCCTACGAGCAGTACTTC; V gene: TRBV10-3; J gene: TRBJ2-7; D gene: TRBD1; clone size: -
CDR3 protein: CASSYPGPSHEQYF; CDR3 DNA: TGTGCCAGCAGTTACCCGGGGCCCAGCCACGAGCAGTACTTC; V gene: TRBV6-5; J gene: TRBJ2-7; D gene: -; clone size: -
CDR3 protein: CASSSQGTTLNYGYTF; CDR3 DNA: TGTGCCAGCAGCTCACAGGGGACTACCCTTAACTATGGCTACACCTTC; V gene: TRBV5-6; J gene: TRBJ1-2; D gene: TRBD1; clone size: once
CDR3 protein: CASSPASPLSGNTIYF; CDR3 DNA: TGTGCCAGCAGCCCAGCCAGCCCCCTCTCTGGAAACACCATATATTTT; V gene: TRBV13; J gene: TRBJ1-3; D gene: -; clone size: -
CDR3 protein: CASRGAGFYEQYF; CDR3 DNA: TGCGCCAGCAGGGGGGCAGGTTTTTACGAGCAGTACTTC; V gene: TRBV10-2; J gene: TRBJ2-7; D gene: -; clone size: -
CDR3 protein: CASNPWSAGSNAGELFF; CDR3 DNA: TGTGCCAGCAATCCCTGGTCTGCCGGGAGTAACGCCGGGGAGCTGTTTTTT; V gene: TRBV2; J gene: TRBJ2-2; D gene: -; clone size: -
CDR3 protein: CASRGTGGYNEQFF; CDR3 DNA: TGTGCCAGCAGGGGGACAGGGGGCTACAATGAGCAGTTCTTC; V gene: TRBV2; J gene: TRBJ2-1; D gene: TRBD1; clone size: -
CDR3 protein: CASSLGQGYTEAFF; CDR3 DNA: TGTGCCAGCAGCTTGGGCCAGGGGTACACTGAAGCTTTCTTT; V gene: TRBV5-6; J gene: TRBJ1-1; D gene: -; clone size: -
CDR3 protein: CASAPQVQETQYF; CDR3 DNA: TGTGCCAGCGCCCCCCAGGTCCAAGAGACCCAGTACTTC; V gene: TRBV5-4; J gene: TRBJ2-5; D gene: -; clone size: -
CDR3 protein: CASSPSGRNYEQYF; CDR3 DNA: TGTGCCAGCTCACCTAGCGGGAGAAACTACGAGCAGTACTTC; V gene: TRBV18; J gene: TRBJ2-7; D gene: TRBD2; clone size: -
CDR3 protein: CASSQGAGLKFF; CDR3 DNA: TGCGCCAGCAGCCAGGGAGCCGGGCTTAAGTTCTTC; V gene: TRBV4-1; J gene: TRBJ2-1; D gene: -; clone size: -
CDR3 protein: CASSSAGQGSQRYTF; CDR3 DNA: TGTGCCAGCAGCTCGGCAGGCCAAGGGAGTCAGAGATACACCTTC; V gene: TRBV7-9; J gene: TRBJ1-2; D gene: -; clone size: -
CDR3 protein: CASSRTNTEAFF; CDR3 DNA: TGTGCCAGCAGCAGAACAAACACTGAAGCTTTCTTT; V gene: TRBV7-2; J gene: TRBJ1-1; D gene: -; clone size: -
CDR3 protein: CASSLQAGGITDTQYF; CDR3 DNA: TGTGCCAGCAGCTTACAGGCGGGGGGTATCACAGATACGCAGTATTTT; V gene: TRBV7-2; J gene: TRBJ2-3; D gene: TRBD2; clone size: -
CDR3 protein: CASADRDYEQYF; CDR3 DNA: TGTGCCAGCGCGGACAGGGACTACGAGCAGTACTTC; V gene: TRBV7-9; J gene: TRBJ2-7; D gene: TRBD1; clone size: -
CDR3 protein: CSVVQPTGELFF; CDR3 DNA: TGCAGCGTTGTACAACCCACCGGGGAGCTGTTTTTT; V gene: TRBV29-1; J gene: TRBJ2-2; D gene: -; clone size: -
CDR3 protein: CASSLDPVRTDTQYF; CDR3 DNA: TGCGCCAGCAGCTTGGACCCAGTAAGGACAGATACGCAGTATTTT; V gene: TRBV5-1; J gene: TRBJ2-3; D gene: -; clone size: -
CDR3 protein: CASSPLRGASAKNIQYF; CDR3 DNA: TGTGCCAGCAGTCCGCTCAGGGGGGCTTCGGCCAAAAACATTCAGTACTTC; V gene: TRBV28; J gene: TRBJ2-4; D gene: -; clone size: -
CDR3 protein: CASSWRKGGEKLFF; CDR3 DNA: TGCGCCAGCAGCTGGAGGAAGGGGGGTGAAAAACTGTTTTTT; V gene: TRBV5-1; J gene: TRBJ1-4; D gene: -; clone size: -
CDR3 protein: CASSLTAASSYEQYF; CDR3 DNA: TGTGCCAGCAGTTTAACAGCGGCTAGCTCCTACGAGCAGTACTTC; V gene: TRBV27; J gene: TRBJ2-7; D gene: -; clone size: -
CDR3 protein: CAWSVAASGNQPQHF; CDR3 DNA: TGTGCCTGGAGTGTAGCAGCATCGGGCAATCAGCCCCAGCATTTT; V gene: TRBV30; J gene: TRBJ1-5; D gene: -; clone size: few
CDR3 protein: CAHRGVGELFF; CDR3 DNA: TGTGCCCATCGGGGTGTCGGGGAGCTGTTTTTT; V gene: TRBV7-9; J gene: TRBJ2-2; D gene: -; clone size: -
CDR3 protein: CASSLEVGSQETQYF; CDR3 DNA: TGTGCCAGCAGCTTAGAGGTTGGGAGTCAAGAGACCCAGTACTTC; V gene: TRBV7-2; J gene: TRBJ2-5; D gene: -; clone size: -
CDR3 protein: CASSDLGVNYGYTF; CDR3 DNA: TGTGCCAGCAGTGATCTCGGGGTTAACTATGGCTACACCTTC; V gene: TRBV25-1; J gene: TRBJ1-2; D gene: -; clone size: -
CDR3 protein: CASSLVSGVKQPQHF; CDR3 DNA: TGTGCCAGCAGCTTAGTGTCGGGGGTGAAGCAGCCCCAGCATTTT; V gene: TRBV11-2; J gene: TRBJ1-5; D gene: -; clone size: -
CDR3 protein: CASSLDRGSTDTQYF; CDR3 DNA: TGCGCCAGCAGCTTAGACAGGGGCTCCACAGATACGCAGTATTTT; V gene: TRBV5-1; J gene: TRBJ2-3; D gene: TRBD1; clone size: -
CDR3 protein: CSVTRDVGTQYF; CDR3 DNA: TGCAGCGTCACCCGGGACGTTGGTACGCAGTATTTT; V gene: TRBV29-1; J gene: TRBJ2-3; D gene: -; clone size: -
CDR3 protein: CASSVTGETQYF; CDR3 DNA: TGTGCCAGCAGCGTCACCGGGGAGACCCAGTACTTC; V gene: TRBV9; J gene: TRBJ2-5; D gene: -; clone size: -
CDR3 protein: CASSPDLLLRYGYTF; CDR3 DNA: TGTGCCAGCAGTCCGGACCTTCTTCTTCGCTATGGCTACACCTTC; V gene: TRBV2; J gene: TRBJ1-2; D gene: -; clone size: -
CDR3 protein: CASRPAGNTEAFF; CDR3 DNA: TGTGCCAGCAGGCCCGCAGGGAACACTGAAGCTTTCTTT; V gene: TRBV28; J gene: TRBJ1-1; D gene: -; clone size: -